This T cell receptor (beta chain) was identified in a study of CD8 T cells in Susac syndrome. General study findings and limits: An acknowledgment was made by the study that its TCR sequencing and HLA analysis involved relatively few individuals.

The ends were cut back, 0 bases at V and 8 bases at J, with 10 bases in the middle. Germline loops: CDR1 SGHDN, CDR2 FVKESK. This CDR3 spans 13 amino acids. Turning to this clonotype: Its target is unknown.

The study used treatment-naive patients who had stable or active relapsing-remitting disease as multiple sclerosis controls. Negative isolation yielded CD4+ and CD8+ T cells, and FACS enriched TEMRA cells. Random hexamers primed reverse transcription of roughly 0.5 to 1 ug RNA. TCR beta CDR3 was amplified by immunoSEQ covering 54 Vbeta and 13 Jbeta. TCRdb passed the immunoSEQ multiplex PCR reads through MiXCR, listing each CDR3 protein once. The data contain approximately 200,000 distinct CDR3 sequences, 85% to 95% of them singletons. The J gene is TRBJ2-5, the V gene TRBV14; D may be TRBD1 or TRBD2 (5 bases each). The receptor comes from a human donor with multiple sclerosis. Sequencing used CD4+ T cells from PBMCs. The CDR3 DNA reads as TGTGCCAGCAGCCAAGAGGAGAGGGGTACCCAGTACTTC. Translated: CASSQEERGTQYF.